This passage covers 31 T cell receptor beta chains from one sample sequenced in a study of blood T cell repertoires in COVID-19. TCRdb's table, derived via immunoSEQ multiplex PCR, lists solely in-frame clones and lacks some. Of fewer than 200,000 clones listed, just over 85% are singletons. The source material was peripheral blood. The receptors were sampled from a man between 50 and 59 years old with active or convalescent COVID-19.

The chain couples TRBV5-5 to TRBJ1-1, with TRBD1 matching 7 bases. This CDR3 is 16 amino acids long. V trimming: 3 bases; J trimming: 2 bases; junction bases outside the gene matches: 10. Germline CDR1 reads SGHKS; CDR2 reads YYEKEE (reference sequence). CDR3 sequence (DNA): TGTGCCAGCAGCTCGTTGTGGGGGACAGCAAACACTGAAGCTTTCTTT. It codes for CASSSLWGTANTEAFF. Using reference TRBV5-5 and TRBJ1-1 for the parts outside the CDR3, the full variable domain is DAGVTQSPTHLIKTRGQQVTLRCSPISGHKSVSWYQQVLGQGPQFIFQYYEKEERGRGNFPDRFSARQFPNYSSELNVNALLLGDSALYLCASSSLWGTANTEAFFGQGTRLTVV.

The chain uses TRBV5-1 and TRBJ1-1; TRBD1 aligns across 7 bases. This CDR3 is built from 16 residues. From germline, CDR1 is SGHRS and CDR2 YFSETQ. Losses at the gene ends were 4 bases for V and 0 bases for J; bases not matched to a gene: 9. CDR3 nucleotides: TGCGCCAGCAGCCTCCCGGGACAGCCTATGAACACTGAAGCTTTCTTT. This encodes CASSLPGQPMNTEAFF. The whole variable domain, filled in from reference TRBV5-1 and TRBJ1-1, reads KAGVTQTPRYLIKTRGQQVTLSCSPISGHRSVSWYQQTPGQGLQFLFEYFSETQRNKGNFPGRFSGRQFSNSRSEMNVSTLELGDSALYLCASSLPGQPMNTEAFFGQGTRLTVV.

The CDR3 nucleotides are TGCGCCAGCAGGAGTTCCCGCTCTGGGGCCAACGTCCTGACTTTC. It encodes CASRSSRSGANVLTF. The chain is built from TRBV10-2 and TRBJ2-6, with D unclear. The length of the CDR3 is 15 residues. V was clipped by 6 bases and J by 0 bases, with 9 bases between them. CDR1 is WSHSY and CDR2 is SAAADI in the germline V gene.

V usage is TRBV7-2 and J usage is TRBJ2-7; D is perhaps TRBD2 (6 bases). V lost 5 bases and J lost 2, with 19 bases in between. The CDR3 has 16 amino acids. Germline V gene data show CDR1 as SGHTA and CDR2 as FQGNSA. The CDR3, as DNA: TGTGCCAGCAGCCTGGGACTTCCGGCCCTCCCCTACGAGCAGTACTTC. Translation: CASSLGLPALPYEQYF.

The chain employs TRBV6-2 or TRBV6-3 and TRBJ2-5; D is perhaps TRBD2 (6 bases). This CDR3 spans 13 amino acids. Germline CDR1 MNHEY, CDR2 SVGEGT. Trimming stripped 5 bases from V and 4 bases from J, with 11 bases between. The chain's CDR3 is CASSKTSRETQYF. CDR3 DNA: TGTGCCAGCAGTAAGACTAGTAGAGAGACCCAGTACTTC.

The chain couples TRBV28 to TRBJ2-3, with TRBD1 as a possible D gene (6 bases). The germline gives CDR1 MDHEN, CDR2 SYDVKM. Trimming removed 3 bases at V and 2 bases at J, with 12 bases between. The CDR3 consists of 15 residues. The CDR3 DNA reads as TGTGCCAGCAGTTTTTGGCAGGGGACCACAGATACGCAGTATTTT. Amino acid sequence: CASSFWQGTTDTQYF.

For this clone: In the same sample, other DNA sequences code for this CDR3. CDR3 amino acids: CASSSDSPEAFF. The CDR3 coding sequence is TGCGCCAGCAGTTCAGACAGCCCTGAAGCTTTCTTT. The chain couples TRBV5-1 to TRBJ1-1; maybe TRBD1 (5 bases). Trimming took 5 bases from V and 6 from J, leaving 11 bases between them. Germline V gene lookup returns CDR1 SGHRS and CDR2 YFSETQ. This CDR3 contains 12 residues.

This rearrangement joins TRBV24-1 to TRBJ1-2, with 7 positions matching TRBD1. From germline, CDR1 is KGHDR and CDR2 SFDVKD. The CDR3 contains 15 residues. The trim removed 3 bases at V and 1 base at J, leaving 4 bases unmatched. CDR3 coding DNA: TGTGCCACCAGTGATCCACAGGGGCGTAACTATGGCTACACCTTC. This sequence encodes CATSDPQGRNYGYTF.

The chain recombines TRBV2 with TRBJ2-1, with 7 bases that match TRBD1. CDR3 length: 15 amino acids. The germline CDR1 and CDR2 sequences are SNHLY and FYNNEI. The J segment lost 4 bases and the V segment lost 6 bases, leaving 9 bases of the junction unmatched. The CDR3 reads CASRHSGTEYNEQFF. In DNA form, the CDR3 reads TGTGCCAGCAGGCACTCCGGGACAGAATACAATGAGCAGTTCTTC.

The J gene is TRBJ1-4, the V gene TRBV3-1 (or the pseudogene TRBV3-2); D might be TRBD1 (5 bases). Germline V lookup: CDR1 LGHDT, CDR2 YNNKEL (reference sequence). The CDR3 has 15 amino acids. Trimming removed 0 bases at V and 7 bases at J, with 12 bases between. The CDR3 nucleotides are TGTGCCAGCAGCCAAGAGACAGCCCGAATTGAAAAACTGTTTTTT. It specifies CASSQETARIEKLFF.

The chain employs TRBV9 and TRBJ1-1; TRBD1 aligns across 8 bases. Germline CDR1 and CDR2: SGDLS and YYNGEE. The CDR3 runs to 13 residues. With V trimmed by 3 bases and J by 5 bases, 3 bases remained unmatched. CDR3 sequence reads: CASSGQGRTEAFF. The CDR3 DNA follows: TGTGCCAGCAGCGGACAGGGGAGGACTGAAGCTTTCTTT.

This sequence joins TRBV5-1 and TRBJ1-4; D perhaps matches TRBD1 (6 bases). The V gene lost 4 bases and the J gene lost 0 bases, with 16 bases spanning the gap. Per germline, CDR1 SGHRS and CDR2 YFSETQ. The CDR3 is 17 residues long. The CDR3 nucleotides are TGCGCCAGCAGCGGGACGGACAGCTTAACAACTAATGAAAAACTGTTTTTT. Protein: CASSGTDSLTTNEKLFF.

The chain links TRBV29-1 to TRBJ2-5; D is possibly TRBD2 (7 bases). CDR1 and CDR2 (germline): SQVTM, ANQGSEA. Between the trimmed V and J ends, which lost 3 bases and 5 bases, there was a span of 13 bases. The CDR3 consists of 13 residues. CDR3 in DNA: TGCAGCGTTGATAACGGGGGGCTCGAGACCCAGTACTTC. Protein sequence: CSVDNGGLETQYF.

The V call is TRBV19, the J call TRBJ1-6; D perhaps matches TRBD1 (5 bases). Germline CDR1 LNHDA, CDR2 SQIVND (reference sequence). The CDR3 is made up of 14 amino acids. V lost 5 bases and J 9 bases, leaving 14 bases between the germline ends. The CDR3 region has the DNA TGTGCCAGTAGTTATCAGGGAGGAGGTTCACCCCTCCACTTT. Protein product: CASSYQGGGSPLHF.

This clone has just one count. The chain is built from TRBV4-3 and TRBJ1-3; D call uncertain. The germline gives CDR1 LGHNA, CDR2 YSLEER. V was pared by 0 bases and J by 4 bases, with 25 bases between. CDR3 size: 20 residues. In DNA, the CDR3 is TGCGCCAGCAGCCAAGATTCCCCGGGATACCAGGCTCCGAGGGGAAACACCATATATTTT. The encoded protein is CASSQDSPGYQAPRGNTIYF.

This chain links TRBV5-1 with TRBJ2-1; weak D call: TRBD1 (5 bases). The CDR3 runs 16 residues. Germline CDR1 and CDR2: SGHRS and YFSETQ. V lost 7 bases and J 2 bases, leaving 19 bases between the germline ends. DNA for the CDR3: TGCGCCAGCCGAGTGTCACAGGCTACCCCCTACAATGAGCAGTTCTTC. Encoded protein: CASRVSQATPYNEQFF.

The CDR3 spells CASSVPGGAGANVLTF. CDR3 sequence (DNA): TGTGCCAGCAGTGTTCCAGGGGGCGCAGGGGCCAACGTCCTGACTTTC. The gene calls are TRBV2 and TRBJ2-6; 8 bases agree with TRBD1. The CDR3 is made up of 16 amino acids. CDR1 is SNHLY and CDR2 is FYNNEI in the germline V gene. V trimming: 4 bases; J trimming: 4 bases; junction bases outside the gene matches: 6.

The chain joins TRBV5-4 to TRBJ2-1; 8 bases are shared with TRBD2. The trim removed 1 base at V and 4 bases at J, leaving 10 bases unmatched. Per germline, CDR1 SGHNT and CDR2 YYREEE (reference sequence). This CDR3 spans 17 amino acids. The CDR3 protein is CASSLIAGGSLYNEQFF. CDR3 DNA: TGTGCCAGCAGCTTGATTGCGGGGGGTTCCTTGTACAATGAGCAGTTCTTC.

CDR3 sequence reads: CAWTRGGSEEKLFF. The CDR3 nucleotides read TGTGCCTGGACGCGAGGAGGAAGTGAGGAAAAACTGTTTTTT. The genes are TRBV30 and TRBJ1-4; D is ambiguous. This CDR3 has 14 amino acids. The germline V gene encodes CDR1 GTSNPN and CDR2 SVGIG (reference sequence). V lost 4 bases and J 8 bases, leaving 17 bases between the germline ends.

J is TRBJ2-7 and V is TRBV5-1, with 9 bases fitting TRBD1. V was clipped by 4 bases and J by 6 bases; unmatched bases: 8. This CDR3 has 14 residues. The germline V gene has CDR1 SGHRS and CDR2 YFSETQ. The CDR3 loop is CASSPRQGEVEQYF. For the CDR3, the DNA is TGCGCCAGCAGCCCGAGACAGGGGGAGGTCGAGCAGTACTTC.

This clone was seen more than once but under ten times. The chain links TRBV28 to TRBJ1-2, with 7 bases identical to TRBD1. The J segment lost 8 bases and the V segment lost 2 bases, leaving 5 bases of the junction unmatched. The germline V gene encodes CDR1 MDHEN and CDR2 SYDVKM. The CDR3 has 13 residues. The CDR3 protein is CASSLEGQKGYTF. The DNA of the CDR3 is TGTGCCAGCAGTTTAGAGGGACAGAAAGGCTACACCTTC.

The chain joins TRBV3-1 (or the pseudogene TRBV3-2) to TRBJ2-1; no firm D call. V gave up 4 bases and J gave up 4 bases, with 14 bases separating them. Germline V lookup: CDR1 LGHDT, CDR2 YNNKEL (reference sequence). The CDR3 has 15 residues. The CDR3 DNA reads TGTGCCAGCAGCCGTAGCCGAAGCATGTACAATGAGCAGTTCTTC. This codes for CASSRSRSMYNEQFF.

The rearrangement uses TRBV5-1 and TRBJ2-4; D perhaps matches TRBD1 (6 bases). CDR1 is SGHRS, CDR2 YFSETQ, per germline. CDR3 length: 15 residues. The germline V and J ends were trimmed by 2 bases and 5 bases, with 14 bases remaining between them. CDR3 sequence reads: CASSLPQGRQNIQYF. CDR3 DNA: TGCGCCAGCAGCTTACCCCAGGGGCGCCAAAACATTCAGTACTTC. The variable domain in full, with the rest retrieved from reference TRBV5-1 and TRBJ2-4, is KAGVTQTPRYLIKTRGQQVTLSCSPISGHRSVSWYQQTPGQGLQFLFEYFSETQRNKGNFPGRFSGRQFSNSRSEMNVSTLELGDSALYLCASSLPQGRQNIQYFGAGTRLSVL.

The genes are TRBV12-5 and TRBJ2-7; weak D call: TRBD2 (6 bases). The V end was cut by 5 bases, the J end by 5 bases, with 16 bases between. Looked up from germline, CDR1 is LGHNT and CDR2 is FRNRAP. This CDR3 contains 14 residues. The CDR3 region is CASGEEGSSDEQYF. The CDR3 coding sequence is TGTGCTAGTGGTGAAGAGGGTTCTAGCGACGAGCAGTACTTC.

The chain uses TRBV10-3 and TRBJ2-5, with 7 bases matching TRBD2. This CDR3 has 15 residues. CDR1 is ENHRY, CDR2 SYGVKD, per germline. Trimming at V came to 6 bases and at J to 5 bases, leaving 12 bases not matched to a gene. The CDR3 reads CAISQSNGEGETQYF. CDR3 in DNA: TGTGCCATCAGCCAGAGTAACGGGGAGGGCGAGACCCAGTACTTC.

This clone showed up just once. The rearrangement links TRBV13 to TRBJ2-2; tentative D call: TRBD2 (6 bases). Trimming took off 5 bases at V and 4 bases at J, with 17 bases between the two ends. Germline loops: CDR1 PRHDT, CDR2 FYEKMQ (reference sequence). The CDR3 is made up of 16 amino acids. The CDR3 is CASSPRGGWSTGELFF. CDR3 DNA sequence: TGTGCCAGCAGCCCCCGGGGAGGCTGGAGCACCGGGGAGCTGTTTTTT.

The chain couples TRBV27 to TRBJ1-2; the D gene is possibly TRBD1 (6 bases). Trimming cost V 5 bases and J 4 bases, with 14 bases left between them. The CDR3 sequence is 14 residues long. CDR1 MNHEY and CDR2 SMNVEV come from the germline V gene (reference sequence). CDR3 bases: TGTGCCAGCAGTCCTCGACAGGAATTCTATGGCTACACCTTC. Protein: CASSPRQEFYGYTF.

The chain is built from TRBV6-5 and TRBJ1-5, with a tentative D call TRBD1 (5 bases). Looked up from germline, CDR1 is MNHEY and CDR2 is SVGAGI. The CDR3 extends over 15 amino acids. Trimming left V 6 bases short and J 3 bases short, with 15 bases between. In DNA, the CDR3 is TGTGCCAGCAGCCCCCAGGGTAGCCCCAATCAGCCCCAGCATTTT. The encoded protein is CASSPQGSPNQPQHF.

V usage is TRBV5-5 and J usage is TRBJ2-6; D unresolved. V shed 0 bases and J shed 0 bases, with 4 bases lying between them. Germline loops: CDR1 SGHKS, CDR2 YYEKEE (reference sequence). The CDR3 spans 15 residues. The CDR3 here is CASSLASSGANVLTF. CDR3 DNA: TGTGCCAGCAGCTTGGCCAGCTCTGGGGCCAACGTCCTGACTTTC. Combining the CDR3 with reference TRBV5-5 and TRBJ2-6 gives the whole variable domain DAGVTQSPTHLIKTRGQQVTLRCSPISGHKSVSWYQQVLGQGPQFIFQYYEKEERGRGNFPDRFSARQFPNYSSELNVNALLLGDSALYLCASSLASSGANVLTFGAGSRLTVL.

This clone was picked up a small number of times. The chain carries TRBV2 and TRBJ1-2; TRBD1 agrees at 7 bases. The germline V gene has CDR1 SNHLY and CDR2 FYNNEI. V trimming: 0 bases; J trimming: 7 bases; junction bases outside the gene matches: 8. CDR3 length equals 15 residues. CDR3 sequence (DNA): TGTGCCAGCAGTGAAGCTAGGACAGGCTTGGGTGGCTACACCTTC. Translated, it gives CASSEARTGLGGYTF.

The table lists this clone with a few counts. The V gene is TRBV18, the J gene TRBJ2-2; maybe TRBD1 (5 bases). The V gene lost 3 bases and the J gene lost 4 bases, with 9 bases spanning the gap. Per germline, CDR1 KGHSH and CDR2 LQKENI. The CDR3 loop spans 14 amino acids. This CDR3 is CASSPTGFTGELFF. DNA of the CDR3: TGTGCCAGCTCACCTACAGGCTTCACCGGGGAGCTGTTTTTT. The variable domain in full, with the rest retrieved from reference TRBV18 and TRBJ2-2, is NAGVMQNPRHLVRRRGQEARLRCSPMKGHSHVYWYRQLPEEGLKFMVYLQKENIIDESGMPKERFSAEFPKEGPSILRIQQVVRGDSAAYFCASSPTGFTGELFFGEGSRLTVL.